This T cell receptor beta chain comes out of a study of siplizumab effects on memory and regulatory T cells. The protocol was immunoSEQ multiplex PCR, while the TCRdb copy is restricted to in-frame clones and leaves out a portion. Here the sample spans about 40,000 clones, about 90% being singletons. General study results and limits: Siplizumab significantly brought down the alloreactive sequences that trace back to unstimulated CD4+ memory cells. Naive T cells appeared more diverse than memory cells and seemed to be major alloresponse contributors. Siplizumab gave mappable alloreactive CD4+ clones an average Treg-derived fraction of under 70%, against approximately 29% in controls.

On this clone: No antigen is known for it.

Germline assignment: CDR1 KGHSH and CDR2 LQKENI. This CDR3 comprises 12 residues. The germline V and J ends were trimmed by 3 bases and 3 bases, with 6 bases remaining between them. Material: naive CD4+ T cells sorted from blood. The sequence derives from a human donor in good health. The chain couples TRBV18 to TRBJ2-7; D not certain. CDR3 amino acids: CASSPEFYEQYF. The CDR3 DNA is TGTGCCAGCTCACCTGAATTCTACGAGCAGTACTTC.